The 8 T cell receptor beta chains presented below share a single source sample, sequenced in a study of T cell clones after liver transplantation. Repertoires were generated with immunoSEQ multiplex PCR, while TCRdb's copy carries only in-frame clones and drops some. The sample lists some 70,000 clones; 90% were seen once. This sample comprised CD4+ T cells from blood, obtained before liver transplant. The origin of the receptors is a human donor who received a liver transplant.

The gene calls are TRBV2 and TRBJ1-5; D remains ambiguous. Germline V gene sequence: CDR1 SNHLY, CDR2 FYNNEI. There are 14 residues in the CDR3. V was cut by 4 bases and J by 2 bases, with 9 bases left in between. The CDR3 spells CASSVGRGNQPQHF. In DNA, the CDR3 is TGTGCCAGCAGTGTGGGTCGGGGCAATCAGCCCCAGCATTTT.

The V and J genes are TRBV25-1 and TRBJ2-5; D call uncertain. The CDR3 extends over 13 amino acids. CDR1 is MGHDK and CDR2 is SYGVNS in the germline V gene. Trimming removed 7 bases from V and 3 bases from J, with 12 bases in between. The CDR3 DNA follows: TGTGCCAGCACCCCCTCGGGCAAAGAGACCCAGTACTTC. It specifies CASTPSGKETQYF. The whole variable domain, remainder taken from reference TRBV25-1 and TRBJ2-5, is EADIYQTPRYLVIGTGKKITLECSQTMGHDKMYWYQQDPGMELHLIHYSYGVNSTEKGDLSSESTVSRIRTEHFPLTLESARPSHTSQYLCASTPSGKETQYFGPGTRLLVL.

In regard to this clone: The junction shows a germline mismatch at one end, possibly a read error. This chain joins TRBV14 and TRBJ2-3; D is undetermined. The CDR3 totals 14 residues. The germline V gene has CDR1 SGHDN and CDR2 FVKESK. Here the CDR3 reads CASSQDWAPDTQYF. CDR3 nucleotide sequence: TGTGCCAGCAGCCAAGATTGGGCCCCAGATACGCAATATTTT.

The chain joins TRBV29-1 to TRBJ2-1; D is undetermined. This CDR3 region has 12 residues. Trimming removed 5 bases at V and 5 bases at J, with 10 bases between. Germline CDR1 and CDR2: SQVTM and ANQGSEA. The CDR3 sequence is CSVSRRDNEQFF. In DNA, the CDR3 is TGCAGCGTTTCTAGAAGGGACAATGAGCAGTTCTTC.

Worth noting for this clone: The same CDR3 arises from other DNA sequences in this sample as well. This rearrangement joins TRBV6-6 to TRBJ1-2, with D maybe TRBD1 (5 bases). The V gene's germline CDR1 is MNHNY and CDR2 SVGAGI (reference sequence). The CDR3 has 16 residues. The V end was cut by 6 bases, the J end by 4 bases, with 21 bases between. The CDR3 region is CASSPTIVFGAYGYTF. CDR3 DNA sequence: TGTGCCAGCAGCCCTACGATCGTTTTTGGGGCCTATGGCTACACCTTC.

A single count supports this clone. V usage is TRBV5-1 and J usage is TRBJ2-7, with 12 bases aligning to TRBD2. Trimming at V came to 4 bases and at J to 1 base, leaving 3 bases not matched to a gene. Germline V CDR1 and CDR2: SGHRS, YFSETQ. CDR3 length: 15 residues. The CDR3 DNA is TGCGCCAGCAGCCAACTAGCGGGAGGTTCCTACGAGCAGTACTTC. It encodes CASSQLAGGSYEQYF.

The J gene is TRBJ2-1, the V gene TRBV6-5, with 8 bases identical to TRBD2. The CDR3 loop spans 16 amino acids. J lost 7 bases, V lost 0 bases, and 8 bases had no gene match. The germline gives CDR1 MNHEY, CDR2 SVGAGI. The CDR3 spells CASSYSNGRAGNEQFF. Written as DNA, the CDR3 is TGTGCCAGCAGTTACTCGAACGGGAGGGCCGGGAATGAGCAGTTCTTC.

V usage is TRBV30 and J usage is TRBJ2-7, with D perhaps TRBD1 (6 bases). This CDR3 spans 15 amino acids. Germline values: CDR1 GTSNPN, CDR2 SVGIG (reference sequence). The ends were cut back, 0 bases at V and 0 bases at J, with 12 bases in the middle. The CDR3 here is CAWSVGGQISYEQYF. CDR3 coding DNA: TGTGCCTGGAGTGTGGGTGGACAGATCTCCTACGAGCAGTACTTC.